The T cell receptor beta chain described here comes from a study of Tregs in tolerant kidney transplant recipients. Points from the study as a whole: Biological reproducibility was not directly addressed in this study. Activated donor B cell expansion appeared to reveal the most relevant donor-specific TCRbeta repertoire.

This clone has a handful of counts. Its antigen is not identified. The length of the CDR3 is 14 residues. The J segment lost 2 bases and the V segment lost 3 bases, leaving 2 bases of the junction unmatched. Germline V gene sequence: CDR1 SGHVS, CDR2 FQNEAQ. Profiling relied on immunoSEQ multiplex PCR, and the TCRdb table lists in-frame clones only, not all of them. The table shows thousands of clones, with approximately 45% occurring only once. V gene TRBV7-8 combines with J gene TRBJ2-7, with 9 bases fitting TRBD1. Material: CD4+ T cells from blood cultured with allogeneic cells. This TCR came from a human donor in good health. The CDR3 coding sequence is TGTGCCAGCAGCTTGACAGGGGGGGCCTACGAGCAGTACTTC. The encoded protein is CASSLTGGAYEQYF. Variable domain in full (rest from reference TRBV7-8 and TRBJ2-7): GAGVSQSPRYKVAKRGQDVALRCDPISGHVSLFWYQQALGQGPEFLTYFQNEAQLDKSGLPSDRFFAERPEGSVSTLKIQRTQQEDSAVYLCASSLTGGAYEQYFGPGTRLTVT.